One and the same sample provided the 7 T cell receptor beta chains below, sequenced in a study of blood T cell repertoires in COVID-19. The assay was immunoSEQ multiplex PCR, and TCRdb's table has in-frame clones only and misses some. The data hold 250,000 to 350,000 clones, with 84% observed a single time. Material: peripheral blood. The receptors derive from a person aged 70 to 80 with COVID-19, enrolled during active disease.

The genes are TRBV6-5 and TRBJ1-1, with D possibly TRBD1 on 5 matching bases. The length of the CDR3 is 13 residues. Trimming took 11 bases from V and 6 from J, leaving 19 bases between them. Germline V gives CDR1 MNHEY, CDR2 SVGAGI. This CDR3 is CASGGGSGAEAFF. DNA of the CDR3: TGTGCCTCCGGGGGGGGTTCTGGGGCTGAAGCTTTCTTT.

This chain joins TRBV28 and TRBJ1-2; 7 bases align to TRBD1. The CDR3 has 12 amino acids. V was clipped by 9 bases and J by 2 bases; unmatched bases: 3. Germline V gene sequence: CDR1 MDHEN, CDR2 SYDVKM. CDR3 loop: CASSQGNYGYTF. The CDR3, as DNA: TGTGCCAGTTCACAGGGGAACTATGGCTACACCTTC.

The V gene is TRBV30, the J gene TRBJ1-6; D unresolved. Looked up from germline, CDR1 is GTSNPN and CDR2 is SVGIG (reference sequence). The V gene lost 0 bases and the J gene lost 8 bases, with 14 bases spanning the gap. This CDR3 is built from 15 residues. The CDR3 nucleotides read TGTGCCTGGAGTGTCCGTCAGGCACCCCATTCACCCCTCCACTTT. It is translated as CAWSVRQAPHSPLHF. The full variable domain, completed using reference TRBV30 and TRBJ1-6, is SQTIHQWPATLVQPVGSPLSLECTVEGTSNPNLYWYRQAAGRGLQLLFYSVGIGQISSEVPQNLSASRPQDRQFILSSKKLLLSDSGFYLCAWSVRQAPHSPLHFGNGTRLTVT.

The chain couples TRBV30 to TRBJ1-6, with a weak D call TRBD1 (6 bases). The germline V gene has CDR1 GTSNPN and CDR2 SVGIG (reference sequence). V was shortened by 7 bases and J by 10 bases, with 17 bases between the two germline ends. This CDR3 spans 13 amino acids. This chain's CDR3 is CASEWGLGSPLHF. The CDR3 DNA sequence: TGTGCCTCAGAGTGGGGGCTAGGATCACCCCTCCACTTT.

The rearrangement joins TRBV7-8 to TRBJ2-5; 11 bases line up with TRBD2. This CDR3 is built from 15 residues. Germline V gene data show CDR1 as SGHVS and CDR2 as FQNEAQ. V shed 5 bases, J shed 3 bases, and the junction held 5 bases outside the gene matches. CDR3 sequence (DNA): TGTGCCAGCAGCGTTTGGGGACTAGCGGAAGAGACCCAGTACTTC. The encoded protein is CASSVWGLAEETQYF.

The chain uses TRBV29-1 and TRBJ2-5; a weak D match, TRBD2 (5 bases). The CDR3 runs to 14 residues. Deletions cut 3 bases from V and 9 bases from J, with 20 bases between. Germline CDR1 reads SQVTM; CDR2 reads ANQGSEA. DNA for the CDR3: TGCAGCGTTGACGTCTCCGGGGTCGTTCGGGCCCAGTACTTC. Encoded protein: CSVDVSGVVRAQYF.

For the CDR3, the DNA is TGTGCCAGTAGTCCGTCCAGGGTTCAGCCCCAGCATTTT. Encoded protein: CASSPSRVQPQHF. The chain couples TRBV19 to TRBJ1-5; perhaps TRBD1 as D (5 bases). The CDR3 has 13 residues. V was shortened by 5 bases and J by 6 bases, with 11 bases between the two germline ends. The germline V gene encodes CDR1 LNHDA and CDR2 SQIVND (reference sequence).